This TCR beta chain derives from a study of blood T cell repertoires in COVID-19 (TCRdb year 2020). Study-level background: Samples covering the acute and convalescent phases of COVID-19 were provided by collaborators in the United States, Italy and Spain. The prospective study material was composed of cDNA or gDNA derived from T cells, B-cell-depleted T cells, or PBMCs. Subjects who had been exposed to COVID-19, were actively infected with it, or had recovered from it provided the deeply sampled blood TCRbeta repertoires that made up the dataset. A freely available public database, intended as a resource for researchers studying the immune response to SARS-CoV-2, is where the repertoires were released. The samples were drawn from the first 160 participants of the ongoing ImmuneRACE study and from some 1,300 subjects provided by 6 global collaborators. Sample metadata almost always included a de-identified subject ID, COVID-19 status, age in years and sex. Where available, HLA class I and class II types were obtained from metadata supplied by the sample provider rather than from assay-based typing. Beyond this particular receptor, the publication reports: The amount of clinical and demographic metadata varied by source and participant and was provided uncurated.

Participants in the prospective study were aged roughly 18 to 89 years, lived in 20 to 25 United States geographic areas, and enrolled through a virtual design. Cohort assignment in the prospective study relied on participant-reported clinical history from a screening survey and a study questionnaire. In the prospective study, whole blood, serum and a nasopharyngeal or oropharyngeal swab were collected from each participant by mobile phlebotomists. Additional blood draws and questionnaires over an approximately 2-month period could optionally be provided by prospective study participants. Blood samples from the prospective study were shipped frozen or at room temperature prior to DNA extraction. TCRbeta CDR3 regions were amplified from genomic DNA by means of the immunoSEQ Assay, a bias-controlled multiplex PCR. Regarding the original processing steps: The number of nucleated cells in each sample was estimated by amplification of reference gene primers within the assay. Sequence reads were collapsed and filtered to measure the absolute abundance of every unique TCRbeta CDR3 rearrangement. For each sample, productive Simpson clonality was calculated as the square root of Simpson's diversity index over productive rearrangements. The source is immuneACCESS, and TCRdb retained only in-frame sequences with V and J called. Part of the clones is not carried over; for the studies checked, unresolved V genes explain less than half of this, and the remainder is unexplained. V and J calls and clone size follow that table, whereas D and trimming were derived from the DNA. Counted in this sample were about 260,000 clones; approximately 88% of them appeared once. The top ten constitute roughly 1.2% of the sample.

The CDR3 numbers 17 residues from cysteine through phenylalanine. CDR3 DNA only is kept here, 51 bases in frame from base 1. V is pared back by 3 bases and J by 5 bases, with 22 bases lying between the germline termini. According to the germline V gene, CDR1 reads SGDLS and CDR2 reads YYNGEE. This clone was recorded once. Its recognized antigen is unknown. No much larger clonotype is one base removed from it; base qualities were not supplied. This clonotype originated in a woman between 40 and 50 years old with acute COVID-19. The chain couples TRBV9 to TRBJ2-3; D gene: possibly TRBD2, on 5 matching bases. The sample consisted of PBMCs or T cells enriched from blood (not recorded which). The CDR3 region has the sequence CASSAGGQISAGDTQYF. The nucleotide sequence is TGTGCCAGCAGCGCCGGCGGCCAGATTTCGGCGGGAGATACGCAGTATTTT.